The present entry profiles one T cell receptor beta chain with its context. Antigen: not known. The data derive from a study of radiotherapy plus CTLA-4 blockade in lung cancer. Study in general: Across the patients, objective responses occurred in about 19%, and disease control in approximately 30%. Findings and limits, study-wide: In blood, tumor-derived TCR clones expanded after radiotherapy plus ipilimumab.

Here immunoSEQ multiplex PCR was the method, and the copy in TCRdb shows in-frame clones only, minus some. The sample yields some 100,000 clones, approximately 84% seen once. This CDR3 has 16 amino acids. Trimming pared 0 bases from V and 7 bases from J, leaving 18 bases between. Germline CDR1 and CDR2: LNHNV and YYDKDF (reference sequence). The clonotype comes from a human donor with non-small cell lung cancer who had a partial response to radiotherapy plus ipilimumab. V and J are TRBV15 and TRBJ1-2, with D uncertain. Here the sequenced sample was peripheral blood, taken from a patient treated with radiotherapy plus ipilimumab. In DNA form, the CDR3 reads TGTGCCACCAGCAGAGACATCAACGGACTCCCTTTTGGCTACACCTTC. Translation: CATSRDINGLPFGYTF.